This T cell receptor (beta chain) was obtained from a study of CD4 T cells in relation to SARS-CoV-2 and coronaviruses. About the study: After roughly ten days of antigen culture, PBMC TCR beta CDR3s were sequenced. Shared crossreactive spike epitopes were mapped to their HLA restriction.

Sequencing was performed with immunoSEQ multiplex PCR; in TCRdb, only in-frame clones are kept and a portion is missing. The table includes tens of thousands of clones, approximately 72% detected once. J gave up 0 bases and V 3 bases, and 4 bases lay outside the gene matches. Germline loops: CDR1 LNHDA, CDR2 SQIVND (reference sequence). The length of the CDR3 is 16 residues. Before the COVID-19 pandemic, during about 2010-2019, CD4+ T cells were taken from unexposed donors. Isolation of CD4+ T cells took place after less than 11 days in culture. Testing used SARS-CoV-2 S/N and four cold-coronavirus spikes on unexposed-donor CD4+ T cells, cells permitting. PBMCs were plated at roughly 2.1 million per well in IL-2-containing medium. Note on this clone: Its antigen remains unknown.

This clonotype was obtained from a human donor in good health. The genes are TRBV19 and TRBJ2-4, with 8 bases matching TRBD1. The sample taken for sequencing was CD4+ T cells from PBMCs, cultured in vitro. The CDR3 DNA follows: TGTGCCAGTAGTATGGGACAGGACATAGCCAAAAACATTCAGTACTTC. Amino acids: CASSMGQDIAKNIQYF.